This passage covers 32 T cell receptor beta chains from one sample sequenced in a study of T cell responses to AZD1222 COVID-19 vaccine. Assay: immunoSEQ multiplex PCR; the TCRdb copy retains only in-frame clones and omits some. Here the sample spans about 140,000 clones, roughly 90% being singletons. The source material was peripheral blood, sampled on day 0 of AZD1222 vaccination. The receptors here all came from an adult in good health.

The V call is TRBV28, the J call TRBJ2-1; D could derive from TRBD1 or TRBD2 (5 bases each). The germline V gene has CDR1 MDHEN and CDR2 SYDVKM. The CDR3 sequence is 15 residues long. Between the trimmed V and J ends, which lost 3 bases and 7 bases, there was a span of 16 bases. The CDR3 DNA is TGTGCCAGCAGTTTTAATAGGGGCGGGTCTAATGAGCAGTTCTTC. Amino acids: CASSFNRGGSNEQFF.

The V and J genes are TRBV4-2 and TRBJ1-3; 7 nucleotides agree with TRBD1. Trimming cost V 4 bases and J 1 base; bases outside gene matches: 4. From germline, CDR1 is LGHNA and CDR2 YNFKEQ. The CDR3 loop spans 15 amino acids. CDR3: CASSLTGDSGNTIYF. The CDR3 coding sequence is TGTGCCAGCAGCCTTACAGGGGATTCTGGAAACACCATATATTTT.

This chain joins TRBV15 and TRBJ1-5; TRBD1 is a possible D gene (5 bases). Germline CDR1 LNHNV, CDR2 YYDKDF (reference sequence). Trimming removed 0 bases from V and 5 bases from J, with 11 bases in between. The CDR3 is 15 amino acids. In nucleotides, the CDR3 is TGTGCCACCAGCAGAGATGGTAGGGGAGATCAGCCCCAGCATTTT. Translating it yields CATSRDGRGDQPQHF.

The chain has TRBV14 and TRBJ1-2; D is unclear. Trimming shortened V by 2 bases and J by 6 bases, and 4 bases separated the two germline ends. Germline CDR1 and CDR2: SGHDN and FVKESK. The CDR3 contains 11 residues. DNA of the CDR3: TGTGCCAGCAGCCAAAACAATGGCTACACCTTC. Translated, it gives CASSQNNGYTF. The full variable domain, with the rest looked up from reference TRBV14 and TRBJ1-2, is EAGVTQFPSHSVIEKGQTVTLRCDPISGHDNLYWYRRVMGKEIKFLLHFVKESKQDESGMPNNRFLAERTGGTYSTLKVQPAELEDSGVYFCASSQNNGYTFGSGTRLTVV.

This chain's CDR3 is CASSNRVYEQYF. In DNA, the CDR3 is TGTGCCAGCAGCAACAGGGTCTACGAGCAGTACTTC. This chain links TRBV7-9 with TRBJ2-7, with a tentative D call TRBD1 (6 bases). The CDR3 consists of 12 residues. The germline V and J ends were trimmed by 5 bases and 3 bases, with 8 bases remaining between them. Germline V gives CDR1 SEHNR, CDR2 FQNEAQ (reference sequence). The full variable domain, with the rest looked up from reference TRBV7-9 and TRBJ2-7, is DTGVSQNPRHKITKRGQNVTFRCDPISEHNRLYWYRQTLGQGPEFLTYFQNEAQLEKSRLLSDRFSAERPKGSFSTLEIQRTEQGDSAMYLCASSNRVYEQYFGPGTRLTVT.

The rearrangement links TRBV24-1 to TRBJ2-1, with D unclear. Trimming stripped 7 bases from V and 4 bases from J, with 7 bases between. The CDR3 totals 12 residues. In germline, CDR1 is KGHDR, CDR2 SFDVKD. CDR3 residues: CATSGRYNEQFF. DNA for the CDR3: TGTGCCACCAGCGGACGGTACAATGAGCAGTTCTTC.

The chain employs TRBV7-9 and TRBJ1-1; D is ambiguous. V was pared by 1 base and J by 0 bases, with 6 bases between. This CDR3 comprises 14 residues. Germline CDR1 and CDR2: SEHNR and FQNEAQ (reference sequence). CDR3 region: CASSLGRLNTEAFF. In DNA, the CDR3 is TGTGCCAGCAGCTTAGGGCGACTGAACACTGAAGCTTTCTTT.

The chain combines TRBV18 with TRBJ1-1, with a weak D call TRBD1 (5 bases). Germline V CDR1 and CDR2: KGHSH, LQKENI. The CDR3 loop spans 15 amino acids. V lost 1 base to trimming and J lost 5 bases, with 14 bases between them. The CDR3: CASSPRRNKGTEAFF. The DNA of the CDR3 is TGTGCCAGCTCACCACGGCGGAATAAGGGGACTGAAGCTTTCTTT.

The CDR3 loop reads CASSVGQGGTGELFF. CDR3 in DNA: TGTGCCAGCAGCGTCGGACAGGGTGGCACCGGGGAGCTGTTTTTT. V is TRBV9 and J is TRBJ2-2, with 8 nucleotides matching TRBD1. CDR3 length: 15 residues. Germline V gene sequence: CDR1 SGDLS, CDR2 YYNGEE. V dropped 2 bases and J dropped 4; count of bases not matched to a gene: 4.

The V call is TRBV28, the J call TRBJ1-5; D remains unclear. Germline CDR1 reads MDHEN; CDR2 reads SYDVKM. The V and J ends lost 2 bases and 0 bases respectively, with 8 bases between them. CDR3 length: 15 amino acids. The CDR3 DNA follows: TGTGCCAGCAGTTTAATCGGATATAGCAATCAGCCCCAGCATTTT. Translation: CASSLIGYSNQPQHF.

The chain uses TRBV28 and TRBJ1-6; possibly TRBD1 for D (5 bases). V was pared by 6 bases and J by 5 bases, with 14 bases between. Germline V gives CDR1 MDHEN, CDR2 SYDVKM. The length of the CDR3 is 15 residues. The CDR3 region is CASRSVRGNNSPLHF. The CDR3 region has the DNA TGTGCCAGCAGGTCCGTCCGGGGGAATAATTCACCCCTCCACTTT.

The chain's CDR3 is CASSLLPTRLNTEAFF. CDR3 in DNA: TGTGCCAGCAGCTTACTTCCCACAAGGTTGAACACTGAAGCTTTCTTT. The chain carries TRBV7-8 and TRBJ1-1; no clear D. The germline CDR1 and CDR2 sequences are SGHVS and FQNEAQ. The CDR3 spans 16 residues. V lost 2 bases to trimming and J lost 0 bases, with 13 bases between them.

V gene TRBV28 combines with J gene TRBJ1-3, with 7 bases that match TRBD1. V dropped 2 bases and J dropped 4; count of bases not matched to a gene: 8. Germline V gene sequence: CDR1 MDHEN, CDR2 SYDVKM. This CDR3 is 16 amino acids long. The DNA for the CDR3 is TGTGCCAGCAGTTTAGCCCCCAGGGGGAGGGGAAACACCATATATTTT. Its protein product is CASSLAPRGRGNTIYF.

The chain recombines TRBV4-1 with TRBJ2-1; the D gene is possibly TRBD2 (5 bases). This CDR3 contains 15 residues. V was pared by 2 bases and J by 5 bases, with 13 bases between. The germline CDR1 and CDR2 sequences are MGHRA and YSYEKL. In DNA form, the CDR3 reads TGCGCCAGCAGCCAACCGGGGAAGGGTGACAATGAGCAGTTCTTC. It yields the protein CASSQPGKGDNEQFF.

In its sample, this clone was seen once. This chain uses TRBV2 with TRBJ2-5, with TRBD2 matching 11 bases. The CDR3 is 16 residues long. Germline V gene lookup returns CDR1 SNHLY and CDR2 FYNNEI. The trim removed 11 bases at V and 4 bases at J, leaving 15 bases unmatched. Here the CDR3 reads CASTTLAGGGGETQYF. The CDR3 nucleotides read TGTGCCTCCACAACGCTAGCGGGAGGAGGAGGAGAGACCCAGTACTTC.

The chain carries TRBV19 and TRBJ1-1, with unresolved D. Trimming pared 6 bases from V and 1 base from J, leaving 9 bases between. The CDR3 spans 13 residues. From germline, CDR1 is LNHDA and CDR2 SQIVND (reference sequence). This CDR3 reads CASRPPRNTEAFF. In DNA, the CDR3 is TGTGCCAGTAGACCTCCGCGGAACACTGAAGCTTTCTTT.

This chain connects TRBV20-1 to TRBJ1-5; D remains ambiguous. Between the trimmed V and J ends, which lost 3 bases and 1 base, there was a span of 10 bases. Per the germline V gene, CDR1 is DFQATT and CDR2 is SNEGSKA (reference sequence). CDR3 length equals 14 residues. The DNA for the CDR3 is TGCAGTGCTAGTTGGGGTTGGAGCAATCAGCCCCAGCATTTT. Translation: CSASWGWSNQPQHF.

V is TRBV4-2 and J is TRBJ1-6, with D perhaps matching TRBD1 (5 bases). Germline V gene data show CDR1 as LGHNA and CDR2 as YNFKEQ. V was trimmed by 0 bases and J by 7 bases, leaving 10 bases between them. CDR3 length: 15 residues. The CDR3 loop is CASSQEPGRNSPLHF. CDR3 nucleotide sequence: TGTGCCAGCAGCCAAGAACCAGGGAGGAATTCACCCCTCCACTTT.

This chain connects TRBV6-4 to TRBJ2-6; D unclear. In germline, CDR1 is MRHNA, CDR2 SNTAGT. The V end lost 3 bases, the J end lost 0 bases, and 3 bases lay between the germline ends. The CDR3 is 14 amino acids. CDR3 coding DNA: TGTGCCAGCAGTGAAGACTCTGGGGCCAACGTCCTGACTTTC. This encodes CASSEDSGANVLTF.

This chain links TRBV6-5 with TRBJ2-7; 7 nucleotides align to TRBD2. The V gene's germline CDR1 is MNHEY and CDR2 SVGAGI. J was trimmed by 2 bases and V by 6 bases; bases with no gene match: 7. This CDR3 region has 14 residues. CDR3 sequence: CASRLGAGAYEQYF. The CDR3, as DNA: TGTGCCAGCAGGTTGGGCGCGGGGGCCTACGAGCAGTACTTC.

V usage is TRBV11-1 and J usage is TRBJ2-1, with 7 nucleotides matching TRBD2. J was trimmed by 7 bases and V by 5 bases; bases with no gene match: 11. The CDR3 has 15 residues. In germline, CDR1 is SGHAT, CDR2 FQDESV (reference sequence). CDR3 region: CASSLIAGLGNEQFF. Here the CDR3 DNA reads TGTGCCAGCAGCCTAATAGCGGGTCTCGGGAATGAGCAGTTCTTC.

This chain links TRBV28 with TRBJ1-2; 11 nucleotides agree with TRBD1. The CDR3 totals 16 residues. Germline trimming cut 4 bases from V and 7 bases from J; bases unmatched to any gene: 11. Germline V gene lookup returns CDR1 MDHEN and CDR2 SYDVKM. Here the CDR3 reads CASSSTTGQGAGGYTF. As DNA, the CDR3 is TGTGCCAGCAGTTCCACCACCGGACAGGGGGCGGGTGGCTACACCTTC.

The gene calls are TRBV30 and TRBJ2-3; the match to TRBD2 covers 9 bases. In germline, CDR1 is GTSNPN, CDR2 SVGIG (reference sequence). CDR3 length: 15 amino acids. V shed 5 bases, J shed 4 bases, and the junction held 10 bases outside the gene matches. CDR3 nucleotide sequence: TGTGCCTGGGCCCGCGGGGGGGCCGGGGCAGATACGCAGTATTTT. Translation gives CAWARGGAGADTQYF.

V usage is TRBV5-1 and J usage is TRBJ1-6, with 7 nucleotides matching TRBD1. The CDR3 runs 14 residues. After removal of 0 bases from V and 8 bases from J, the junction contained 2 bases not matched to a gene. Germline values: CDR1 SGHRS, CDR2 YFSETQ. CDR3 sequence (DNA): TGCGCCAGCAGCTTGGGGGACAGTGATTCACCCCTCCACTTT. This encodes CASSLGDSDSPLHF. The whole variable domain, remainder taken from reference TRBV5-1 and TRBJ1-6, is KAGVTQTPRYLIKTRGQQVTLSCSPISGHRSVSWYQQTPGQGLQFLFEYFSETQRNKGNFPGRFSGRQFSNSRSEMNVSTLELGDSALYLCASSLGDSDSPLHFGNGTRLTVT.

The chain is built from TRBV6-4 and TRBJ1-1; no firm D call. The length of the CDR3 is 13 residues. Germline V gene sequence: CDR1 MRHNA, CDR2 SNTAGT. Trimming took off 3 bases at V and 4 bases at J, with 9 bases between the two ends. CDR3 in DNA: TGTGCCAGCAGTGAGCAGCTCGGCACTGAAGCTTTCTTT. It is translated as CASSEQLGTEAFF.

CDR3 nucleotides: TGTGCCAGCTCACTGACTCAAGCTTACGAGCAGTACTTC. Its protein product is CASSLTQAYEQYF. The V gene is TRBV18, the J gene TRBJ2-7, with D unclear. Germline CDR1 KGHSH, CDR2 LQKENI. The germline V and J ends were trimmed by 4 bases and 4 bases, with 11 bases remaining between them. This CDR3 region has 13 residues.

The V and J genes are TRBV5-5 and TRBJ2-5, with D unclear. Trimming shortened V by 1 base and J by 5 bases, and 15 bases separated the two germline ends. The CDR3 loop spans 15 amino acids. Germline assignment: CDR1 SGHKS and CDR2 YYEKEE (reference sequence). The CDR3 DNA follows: TGTGCCAGCAGCTTGTGGCGGTTAAATGATGAGACCCAGTACTTC. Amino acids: CASSLWRLNDETQYF.

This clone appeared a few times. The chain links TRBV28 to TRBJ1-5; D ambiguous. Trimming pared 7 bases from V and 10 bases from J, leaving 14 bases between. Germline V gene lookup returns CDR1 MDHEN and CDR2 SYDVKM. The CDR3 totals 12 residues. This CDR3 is CASTLGEGPQHF. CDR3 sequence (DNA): TGTGCCAGCACCCTGGGAGAGGGCCCCCAGCATTTT. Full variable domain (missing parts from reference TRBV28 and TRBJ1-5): DVKVTQSSRYLVKRTGEKVFLECVQDMDHENMFWYRQDPGLGLRLIYFSYDVKMKEKGDIPEGYSVSREKKERFSLILESASTNQTSMYLCASTLGEGPQHFGDGTRLSIL.

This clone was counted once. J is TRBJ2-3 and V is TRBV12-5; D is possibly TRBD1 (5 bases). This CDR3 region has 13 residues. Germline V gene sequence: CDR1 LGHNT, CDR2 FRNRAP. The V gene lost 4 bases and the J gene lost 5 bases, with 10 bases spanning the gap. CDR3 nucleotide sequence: TGTGCTAGTGGTTCCCAAGGGGAAGATACGCAGTATTTT. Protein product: CASGSQGEDTQYF.

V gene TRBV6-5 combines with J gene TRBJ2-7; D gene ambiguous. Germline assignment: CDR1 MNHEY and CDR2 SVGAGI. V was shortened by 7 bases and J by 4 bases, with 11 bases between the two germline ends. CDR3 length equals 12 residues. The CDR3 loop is CASNPGVYEQYF. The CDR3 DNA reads TGTGCCAGCAACCCAGGAGTTTACGAGCAGTACTTC.

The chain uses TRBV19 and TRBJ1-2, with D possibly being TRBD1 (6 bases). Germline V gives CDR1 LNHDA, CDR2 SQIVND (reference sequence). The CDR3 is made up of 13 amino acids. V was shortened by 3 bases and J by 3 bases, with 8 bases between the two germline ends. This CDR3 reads CASSIRTDYGYTF. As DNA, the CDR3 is TGTGCCAGTAGTATCCGGACAGACTATGGCTACACCTTC.

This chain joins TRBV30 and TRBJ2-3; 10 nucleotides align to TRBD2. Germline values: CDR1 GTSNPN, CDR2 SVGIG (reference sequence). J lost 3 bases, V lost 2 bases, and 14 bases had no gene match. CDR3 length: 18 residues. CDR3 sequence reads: CAWSLPAGGPSWTDTQYF. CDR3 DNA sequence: TGTGCCTGGAGTCTCCCAGCGGGAGGGCCCTCGTGGACAGATACGCAGTATTTT.